The present entry profiles one T cell receptor (beta chain) with its context. The data belong to a study of T-cell memory formation after mild COVID-19. Study details: Most TCR clusters belonged to a single donor.

V lost 3 bases, J lost 7 bases, and 3 bases lay in between. The CDR3 covers 11 residues. 5'RACE with constant-segment primers yielded barcoded, UMI-tagged TCR alpha and TCR beta cDNA libraries. TCRdb analysed the 5' RACE reads with MiXCR anew, one entry per CDR3 protein. The profile shows roughly 450,000 distinct CDR3 sequences, about 18% of them singletons. The rearrangement links TRBV12-3 or TRBV12-4 to TRBJ2-2; D unresolved. The sequence was obtained from an adult woman who had mild COVID-19 (a few samples of this study predate the infection). Cell type and time point are not known. What was sequenced was PBMCs or a T cell subset sorted from them (not recorded which). The chain's CDR3 is CASSFVGELFF. The CDR3 DNA follows: TGTGCCAGCAGTTTTGTCGGGGAGCTGTTTTTT.